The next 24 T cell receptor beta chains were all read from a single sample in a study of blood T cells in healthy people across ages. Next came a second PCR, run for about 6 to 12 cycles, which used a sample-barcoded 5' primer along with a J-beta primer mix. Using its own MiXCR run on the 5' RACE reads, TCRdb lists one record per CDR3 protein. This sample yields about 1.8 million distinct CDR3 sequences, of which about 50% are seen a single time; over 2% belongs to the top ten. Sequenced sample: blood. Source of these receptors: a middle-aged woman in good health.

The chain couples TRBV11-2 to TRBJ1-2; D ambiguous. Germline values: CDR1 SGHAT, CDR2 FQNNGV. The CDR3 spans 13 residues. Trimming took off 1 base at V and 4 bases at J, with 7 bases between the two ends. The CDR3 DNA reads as TGTGCCAGCAGCTTAGCGGAGTCCTATGGCTACACCTTC. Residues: CASSLAESYGYTF.

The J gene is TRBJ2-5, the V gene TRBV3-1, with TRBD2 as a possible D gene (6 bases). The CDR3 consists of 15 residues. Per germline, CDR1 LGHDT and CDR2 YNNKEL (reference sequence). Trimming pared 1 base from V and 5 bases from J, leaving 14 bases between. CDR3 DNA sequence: TGTGCCAGCAGCCAAGTGACTAGTCGTCGGGAGACCCAGTACTTC. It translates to CASSQVTSRRETQYF.

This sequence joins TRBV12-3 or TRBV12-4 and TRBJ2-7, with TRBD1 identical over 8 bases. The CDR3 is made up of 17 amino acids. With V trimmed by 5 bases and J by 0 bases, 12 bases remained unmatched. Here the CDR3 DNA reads TGTGCCAGCAGTGGGGACAGGTTCCTTGGTAGCTCCTACGAGCAGTACTTC. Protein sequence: CASSGDRFLGSSYEQYF.

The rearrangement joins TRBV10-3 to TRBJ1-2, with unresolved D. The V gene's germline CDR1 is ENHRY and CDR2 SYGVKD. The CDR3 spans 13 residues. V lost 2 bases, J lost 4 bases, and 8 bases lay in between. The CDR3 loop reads CAISEPGGYGYTF. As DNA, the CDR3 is TGTGCCATCAGTGAGCCGGGCGGCTATGGCTACACCTTC.

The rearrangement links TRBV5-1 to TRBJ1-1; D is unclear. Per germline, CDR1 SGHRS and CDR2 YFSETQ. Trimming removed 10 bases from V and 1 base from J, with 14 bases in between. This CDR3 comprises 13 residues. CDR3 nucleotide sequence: TGCGCCGGACGAGAACAACCGAACACTGAAGCTTTCTTT. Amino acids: CAGREQPNTEAFF. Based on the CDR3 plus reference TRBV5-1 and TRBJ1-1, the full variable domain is KAGVTQTPRYLIKTRGQQVTLSCSPISGHRSVSWYQQTPGQGLQFLFEYFSETQRNKGNFPGRFSGRQFSNSRSEMNVSTLELGDSALYLCAGREQPNTEAFFGQGTRLTVV.

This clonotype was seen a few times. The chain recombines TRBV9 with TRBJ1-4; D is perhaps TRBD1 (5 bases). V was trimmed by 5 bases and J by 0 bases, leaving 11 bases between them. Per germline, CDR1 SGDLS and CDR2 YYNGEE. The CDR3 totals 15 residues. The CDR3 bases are TGTGCCAGCAGTACTCAGGGTGCAACTAATGAAAAACTGTTTTTT. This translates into CASSTQGATNEKLFF.

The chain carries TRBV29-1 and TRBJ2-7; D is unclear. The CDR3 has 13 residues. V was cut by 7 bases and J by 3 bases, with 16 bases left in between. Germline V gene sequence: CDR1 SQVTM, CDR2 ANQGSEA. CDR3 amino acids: CSALDSNGYEQYF. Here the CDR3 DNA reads TGCAGCGCCCTCGACTCTAATGGCTACGAGCAGTACTTC.

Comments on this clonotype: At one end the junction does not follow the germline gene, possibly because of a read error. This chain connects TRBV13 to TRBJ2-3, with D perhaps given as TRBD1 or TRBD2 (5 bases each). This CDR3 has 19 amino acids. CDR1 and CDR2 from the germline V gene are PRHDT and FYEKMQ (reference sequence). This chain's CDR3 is CVSSPTLGVNGVSTDTQYF. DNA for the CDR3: TGTGTCAGCAGCCCCACCCTGGGGGTGAATGGAGTAAGCACAGATACGCAGTATTTT. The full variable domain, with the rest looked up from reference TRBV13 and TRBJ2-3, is AAGVIQSPRHLIKEKRETATLKCYPIPRHDTVYWYQQGPGQDPQFLISFYEKMQSDKGSIPDRFSAQQFSDYHSELNMSSLELGDSALYFCVSSPTLGVNGVSTDTQYFGPGTRLTVL.

The CDR3 protein is CASIRGSLAGSYNEQFF. The CDR3 nucleotides read TGTGCCAGCATCAGGGGTTCACTAGCGGGGTCCTACAATGAGCAGTTCTTC. The chain is built from TRBV6-6 and TRBJ2-1, with 10 bases identical to TRBD2. V shed 7 bases and J 1 base; nucleotides not matched to a gene: 10. The CDR3 has 17 amino acids. Germline V CDR1 and CDR2: MNHNY, SVGAGI (reference sequence).

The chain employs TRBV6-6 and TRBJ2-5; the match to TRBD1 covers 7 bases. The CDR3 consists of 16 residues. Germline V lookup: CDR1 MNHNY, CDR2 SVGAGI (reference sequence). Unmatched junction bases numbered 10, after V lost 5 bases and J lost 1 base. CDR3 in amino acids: CASSPSRGQSQETQYF. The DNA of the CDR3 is TGTGCCAGCAGTCCCAGTCGGGGACAGAGCCAAGAGACCCAGTACTTC.

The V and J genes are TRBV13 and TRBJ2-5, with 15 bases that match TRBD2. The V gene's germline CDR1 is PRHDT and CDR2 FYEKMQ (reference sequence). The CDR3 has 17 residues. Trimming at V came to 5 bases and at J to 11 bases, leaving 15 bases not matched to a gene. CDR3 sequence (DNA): TGTGCCAGCAGCATGGGGACTAGCGGGGGGTCCTACAATGAGCAGTACTTC. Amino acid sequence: CASSMGTSGGSYNEQYF.

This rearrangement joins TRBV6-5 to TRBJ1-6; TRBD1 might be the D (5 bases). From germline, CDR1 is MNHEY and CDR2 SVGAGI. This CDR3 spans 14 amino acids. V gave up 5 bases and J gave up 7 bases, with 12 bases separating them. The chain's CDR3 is CASSQGSGNSPLHF. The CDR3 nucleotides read TGTGCCAGCAGTCAGGGATCGGGGAATTCACCCCTCCACTTT.

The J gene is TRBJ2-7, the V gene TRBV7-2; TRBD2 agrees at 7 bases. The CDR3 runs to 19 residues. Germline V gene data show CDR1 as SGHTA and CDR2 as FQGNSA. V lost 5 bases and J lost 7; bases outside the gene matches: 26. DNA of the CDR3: TGTGCCAGCAGCAACCCGGGGGGTGGGGCATTTCACTCCTACAATGAGCAGTACTTC. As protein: CASSNPGGGAFHSYNEQYF.

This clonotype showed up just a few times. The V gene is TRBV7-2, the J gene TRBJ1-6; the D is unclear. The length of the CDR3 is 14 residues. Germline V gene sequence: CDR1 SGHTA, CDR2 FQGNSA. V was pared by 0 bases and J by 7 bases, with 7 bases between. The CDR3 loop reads CASSLAGINSPLHF. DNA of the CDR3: TGTGCCAGCAGCTTAGCAGGGATCAATTCACCCCTCCACTTT.

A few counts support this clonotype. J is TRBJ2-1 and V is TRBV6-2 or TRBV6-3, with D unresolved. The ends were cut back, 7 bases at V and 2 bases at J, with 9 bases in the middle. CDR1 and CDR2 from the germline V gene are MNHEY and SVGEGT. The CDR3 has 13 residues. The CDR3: CASTQPAYNEQFF. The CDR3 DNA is TGTGCCAGCACGCAACCGGCCTACAATGAGCAGTTCTTC.

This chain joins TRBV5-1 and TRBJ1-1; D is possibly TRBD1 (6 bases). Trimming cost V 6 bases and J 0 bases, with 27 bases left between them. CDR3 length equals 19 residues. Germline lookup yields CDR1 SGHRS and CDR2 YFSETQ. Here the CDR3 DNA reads TGCGCCAGCACCACTAACGAAAGAATGGACAGCCCAATGAACACTGAAGCTTTCTTT. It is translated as CASTTNERMDSPMNTEAFF.

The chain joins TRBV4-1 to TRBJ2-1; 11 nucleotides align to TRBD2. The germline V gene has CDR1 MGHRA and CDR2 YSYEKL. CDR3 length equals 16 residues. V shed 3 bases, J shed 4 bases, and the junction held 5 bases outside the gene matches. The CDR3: CASSQLAGGGYNEQFF. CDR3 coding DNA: TGCGCCAGCAGCCAGCTAGCGGGGGGCGGGTACAATGAGCAGTTCTTC.

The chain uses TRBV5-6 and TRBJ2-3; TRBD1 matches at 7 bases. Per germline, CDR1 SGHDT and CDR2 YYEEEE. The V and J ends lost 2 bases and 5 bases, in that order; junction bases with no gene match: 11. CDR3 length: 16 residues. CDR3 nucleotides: TGTGCCAGCAGCTTCAGGAGACAGGGCCGTGAAGATACGCAGTATTTT. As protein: CASSFRRQGREDTQYF.

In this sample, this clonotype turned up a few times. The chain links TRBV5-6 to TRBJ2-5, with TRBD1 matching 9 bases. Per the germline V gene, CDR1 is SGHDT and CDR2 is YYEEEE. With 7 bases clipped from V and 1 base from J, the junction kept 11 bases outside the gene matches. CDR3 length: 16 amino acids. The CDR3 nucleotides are TGTGCCAGCGGAGGGGGTACAGGGGGCCTCCAAGAGACCCAGTACTTC. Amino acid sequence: CASGGGTGGLQETQYF.

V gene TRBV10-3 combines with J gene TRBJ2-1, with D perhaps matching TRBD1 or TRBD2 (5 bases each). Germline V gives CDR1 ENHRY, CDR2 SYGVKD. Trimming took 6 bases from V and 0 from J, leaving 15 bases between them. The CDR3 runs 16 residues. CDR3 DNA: TGTGCCATCAGCGGGGACGAGTATAGCTCCTACAATGAGCAGTTCTTC. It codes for CAISGDEYSSYNEQFF.

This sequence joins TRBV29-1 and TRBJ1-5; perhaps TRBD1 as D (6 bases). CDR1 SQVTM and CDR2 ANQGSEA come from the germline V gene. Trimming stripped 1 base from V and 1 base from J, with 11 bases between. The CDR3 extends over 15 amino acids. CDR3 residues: CSVEVIGGSNQPQHF. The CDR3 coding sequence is TGCAGCGTTGAAGTAATAGGGGGAAGCAATCAGCCCCAGCATTTT. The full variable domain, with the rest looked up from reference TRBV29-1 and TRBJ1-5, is SAVISQKPSRDICQRGTSLTIQCQVDSQVTMMFWYRQQPGQSLTLIATANQGSEATYESGFVIDKFPISRPNLTFSTLTVSNMSPEDSSIYLCSVEVIGGSNQPQHFGDGTRLSIL.

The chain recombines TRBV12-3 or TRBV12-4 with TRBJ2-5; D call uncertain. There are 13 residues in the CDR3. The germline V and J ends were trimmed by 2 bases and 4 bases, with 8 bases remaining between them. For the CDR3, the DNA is TGTGCCAGCAGTTTACGCTACGGAGAGACCCAGTACTTC. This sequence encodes CASSLRYGETQYF.

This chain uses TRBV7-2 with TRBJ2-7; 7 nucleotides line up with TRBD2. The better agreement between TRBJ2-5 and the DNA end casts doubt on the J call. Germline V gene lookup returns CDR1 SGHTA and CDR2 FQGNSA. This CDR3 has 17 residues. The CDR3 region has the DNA TGTGCCAGCAGCCCATCGCGGGGGTTCTTTATGATGGAGACCCAGTACTTC. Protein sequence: CASSPSRGFFMMETQYF.

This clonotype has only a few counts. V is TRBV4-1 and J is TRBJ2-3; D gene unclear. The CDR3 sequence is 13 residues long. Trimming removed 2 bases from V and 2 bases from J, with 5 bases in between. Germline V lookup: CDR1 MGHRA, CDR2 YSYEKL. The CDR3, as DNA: TGCGCCAGCAGCCAACCCCTCACAGATACGCAGTATTTT. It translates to CASSQPLTDTQYF.